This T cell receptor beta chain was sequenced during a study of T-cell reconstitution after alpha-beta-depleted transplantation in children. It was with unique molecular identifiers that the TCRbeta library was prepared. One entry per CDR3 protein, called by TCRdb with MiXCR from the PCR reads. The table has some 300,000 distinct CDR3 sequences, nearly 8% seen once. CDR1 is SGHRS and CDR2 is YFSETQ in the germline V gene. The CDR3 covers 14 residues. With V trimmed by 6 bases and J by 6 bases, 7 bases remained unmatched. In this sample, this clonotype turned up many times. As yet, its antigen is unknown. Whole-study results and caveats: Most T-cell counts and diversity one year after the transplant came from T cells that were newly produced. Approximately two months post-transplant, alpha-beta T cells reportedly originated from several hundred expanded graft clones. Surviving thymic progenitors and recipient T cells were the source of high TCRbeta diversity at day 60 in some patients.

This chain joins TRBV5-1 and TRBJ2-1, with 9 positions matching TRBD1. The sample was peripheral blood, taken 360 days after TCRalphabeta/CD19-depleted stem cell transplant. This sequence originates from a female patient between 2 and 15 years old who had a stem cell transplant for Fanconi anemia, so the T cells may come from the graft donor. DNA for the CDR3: TGCGCCAGCATCGAACAGGGGGCGAGCAATGAGCAGTTCTTC. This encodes CASIEQGASNEQFF.